This T cell receptor beta chain was identified in a study of cytomegalovirus exposure and HLA in healthy donors. Germline V lookup: CDR1 SGHDN, CDR2 FVKESK. The V end was cut by 2 bases, the J end by 3 bases, with 7 bases between. CDR3 length equals 13 residues. General study results and limits: In a later analysis, TCR beta V- and J-gene trimming showed a link to a missense DCLRE1C variant. Presence/absence analyses took donor sequencing depth as roughly uniform.

The table lists this clone with a few counts. Its antigen is as yet unknown. With 60 Vbeta and 13 Jbeta primers, the PCR was carried out. Source study methods: Roughly 73 million unique TCR beta chains, roughly 11 million of them shared, were counted by a later analysis. Generated by immunoSEQ multiplex PCR, the TCRdb table keeps only in-frame clones and is missing some. The V and J calls and clone size come from that table; D and trimming were worked out from the DNA. This table holds tens of thousands of clones, roughly two thirds found once. Sequenced input: PBMCs. The sequence was obtained from a woman aged 50 to 60 in good health and CMV-seropositive. The chain recombines TRBV14 with TRBJ1-2; D not certain. The CDR3 sequence: CASSQLEDYGYTF. The CDR3, as DNA: TGTGCCAGCAGCCAACTAGAAGACTATGGCTACACCTTC. Full variable domain (outside the CDR3, taken from reference TRBV14 and TRBJ1-2): EAGVTQFPSHSVIEKGQTVTLRCDPISGHDNLYWYRRVMGKEIKFLLHFVKESKQDESGMPNNRFLAERTGGTYSTLKVQPAELEDSGVYFCASSQLEDYGYTFGSGTRLTVV.